These T cell receptor beta chains were read from a single sample in a study of blood T cell repertoires in COVID-19. Assay used: immunoSEQ multiplex PCR; TCRdb lists only in-frame clones, some missing. This table has about 100,000 clones, 86% appearing once. Sequenced input: peripheral blood. Source of these receptors: a man aged 60 to 75 with acute or convalescent COVID-19. CDR3s include the opening cysteine and the closing phenylalanine or tryptophan. Fields, in order: clone size, V gene, D gene, J gene, CDR3 DNA, CDR3 protein. The D gene is left open where the match is weak. A clone size is listed for some rows: how often the clone was seen (once, few, many), or a class if it is expanded.

size: -
V: TRBV7-2
D: -
J: TRBJ2-1
DNA: TGTGCCAGCAGCTTAGCTGTCGGTCCCTACAATGAGCAGTTCTTC
CDR3: CASSLAVGPYNEQFF

size: -
V: TRBV6-5
D: TRBD1
J: TRBJ2-7
DNA: TGTGCCAGCCAGGGACAGGGGATCTACGAGCAGTACTTC
CDR3: CASQGQGIYEQYF

size: -
V: TRBV2
D: TRBD1
J: TRBJ1-1
DNA: TGTGCCAGCAGTCGGGACAGCTTCACTGAAGCTTTCTTT
CDR3: CASSRDSFTEAFF

size: -
V: TRBV6-5
D: -
J: TRBJ1-1
DNA: TGTGCCAGCAGTTACAGCCTCATGAACACTGAAGCTTTCTTT
CDR3: CASSYSLMNTEAFF

size: once
V: TRBV11-2
D: TRBD1
J: TRBJ1-2
DNA: TGTGCCAGCAGCCGACTGGGACAGAACTATGGCTACACCTTC
CDR3: CASSRLGQNYGYTF

size: -
V: TRBV27
D: -
J: TRBJ1-2
DNA: TGTGCCAGCGGGGGGGGAGACAGCTATGGCTACACCTTC
CDR3: CASGGGDSYGYTF

size: -
V: TRBV30
D: -
J: TRBJ1-2
DNA: TGTGCCTGGAGTGTACTAGTTGGCTACACCTTC
CDR3: CAWSVLVGYTF

size: -
V: TRBV19
D: -
J: TRBJ2-4
DNA: TGTGCCAGTAGTATAGGGGCAGCCAAAAACATTCAGTACTTC
CDR3: CASSIGAAKNIQYF

size: -
V: TRBV7-2
D: TRBD1
J: TRBJ2-7
DNA: TGTGCCAGCAGCCCCCTGTCGGACAGGGGCCAGCACGAGCAGTACTTC
CDR3: CASSPLSDRGQHEQYF

size: -
V: TRBV18
D: TRBD2
J: TRBJ2-7
DNA: TGTGCCAGCTCAACGTCCGGGACTACCTACGAGCAGTACTTC
CDR3: CASSTSGTTYEQYF

size: -
V: TRBV15
D: TRBD2
J: TRBJ2-2
DNA: TGTGCCACCAGCAGAGGCCAGAGCGGGACGGGCACCGGGGAGCTGTTTTTT
CDR3: CATSRGQSGTGTGELFF

size: -
V: TRBV19
D: -
J: TRBJ2-7
DNA: TGTGCCAGTAGCAACTCAGGGGGAGGACACGAGCAGTACTTC
CDR3: CASSNSGGGHEQYF

size: -
V: TRBV27
D: -
J: TRBJ1-6
DNA: TGTGCCAGCAGGTTACAGACTACAAATTCACCCCTCCACTTT
CDR3: CASRLQTTNSPLHF

size: -
V: TRBV7-8
D: TRBD1
J: TRBJ2-2
DNA: TGTGCCAGCAGCTTGGGGACAGGGGGAAGAGGAAGGACCGGGGAGCTGTTTTTT
CDR3: CASSLGTGGRGRTGELFF

size: -
V: TRBV19
D: -
J: TRBJ1-1
DNA: TGTGCCAGTAGTCTTAGGGGCAGGGGTATTATTGAAGCTTTCTTT
CDR3: CASSLRGRGIIEAFF

size: -
V: TRBV5-6
D: -
J: TRBJ1-1
DNA: TGTGCCAGCAGCTCGGGGAATCACGGAGGAGCTTTCTTT
CDR3: CASSSGNHGGAFF

size: -
V: TRBV12-5
D: TRBD1
J: TRBJ2-4
DNA: TGTGCTAGTGGTTCGATACAGGGGGCGCGCGGAAACATTCAGTACTTC
CDR3: CASGSIQGARGNIQYF

size: -
V: TRBV5-8
D: TRBD1
J: TRBJ1-1
DNA: TGTGCCAGCAGCCTGACACCGGGACAGGGAGCTTTCTTT
CDR3: CASSLTPGQGAFF

size: -
V: TRBV30
D: -
J: TRBJ2-6
DNA: TGTGCCTGGAGATCGGGGGCCAACGTCCTGACTTTC
CDR3: CAWRSGANVLTF